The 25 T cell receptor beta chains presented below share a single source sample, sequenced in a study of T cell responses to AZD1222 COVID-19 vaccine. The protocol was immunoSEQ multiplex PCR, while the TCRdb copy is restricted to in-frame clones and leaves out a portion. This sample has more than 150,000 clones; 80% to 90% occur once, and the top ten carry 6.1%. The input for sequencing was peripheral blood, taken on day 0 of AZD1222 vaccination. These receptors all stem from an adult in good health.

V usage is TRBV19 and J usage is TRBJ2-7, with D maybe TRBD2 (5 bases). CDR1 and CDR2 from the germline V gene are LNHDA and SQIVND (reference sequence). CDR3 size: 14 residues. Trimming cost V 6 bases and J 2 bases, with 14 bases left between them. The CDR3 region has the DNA TGTGCCAGTAGCCCGGGCGGGTCGACCTACGAGCAGTACTTC. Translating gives CASSPGGSTYEQYF.

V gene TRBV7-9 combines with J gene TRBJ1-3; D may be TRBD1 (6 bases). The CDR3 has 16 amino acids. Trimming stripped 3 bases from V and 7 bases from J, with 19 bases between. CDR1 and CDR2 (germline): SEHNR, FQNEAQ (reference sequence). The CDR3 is CASSLFQGPQGNTIYF. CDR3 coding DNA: TGTGCCAGCAGCTTGTTCCAGGGGCCGCAAGGGAACACCATATATTTT.

The CDR3 region has the DNA TGTGCCAGCAGCTTGGCCGGGACAACGAAAAGCTCCTATAATTCACCCCTCCACTTT. This codes for CASSLAGTTKSSYNSPLHF. The J gene is TRBJ1-6, the V gene TRBV7-8, with a tentative D call TRBD1 (6 bases). V lost 3 bases to trimming and J lost 0 bases, with 18 bases between them. From germline, CDR1 is SGHVS and CDR2 FQNEAQ. This CDR3 has 19 amino acids. The full variable domain, in which reference TRBV7-8 and TRBJ1-6 provide the parts outside the CDR3, is GAGVSQSPRYKVAKRGQDVALRCDPISGHVSLFWYQQALGQGPEFLTYFQNEAQLDKSGLPSDRFFAERPEGSVSTLKIQRTQQEDSAVYLCASSLAGTTKSSYNSPLHFGNGTRLTVT.

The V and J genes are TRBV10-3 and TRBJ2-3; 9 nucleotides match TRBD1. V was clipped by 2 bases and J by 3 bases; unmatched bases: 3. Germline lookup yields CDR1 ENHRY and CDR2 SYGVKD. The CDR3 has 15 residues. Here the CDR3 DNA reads TGTGCCATCAGTGAGCTTGGACAGGGGACAGATACGCAGTATTTT. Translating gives CAISELGQGTDTQYF.

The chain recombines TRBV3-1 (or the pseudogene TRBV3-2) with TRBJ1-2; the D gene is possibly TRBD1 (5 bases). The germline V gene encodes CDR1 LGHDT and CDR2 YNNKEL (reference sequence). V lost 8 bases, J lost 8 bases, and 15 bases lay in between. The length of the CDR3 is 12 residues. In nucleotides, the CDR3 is TGTGCCAGCCAAATGGGGACCGGCGGCTACACCTTC. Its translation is CASQMGTGGYTF.

The CDR3 DNA sequence: TGTGCCAGTAATGCCCGGACAGCCTATAATTCACCCCTCCACTTT. This encodes CASNARTAYNSPLHF. The V and J genes are TRBV19 and TRBJ1-6; D is possibly TRBD1 (6 bases). Germline-derived CDR1 and CDR2 are LNHDA and SQIVND (reference sequence). The CDR3 covers 15 residues. V was clipped by 7 bases and J by 2 bases, with 12 bases between them. The entire variable domain, with the rest obtained from reference TRBV19 and TRBJ1-6, is as follows: DGGITQSPKYLFRKEGQNVTLSCEQNLNHDAMYWYRQDPGQGLRLIYYSQIVNDFQKGDIAEGYSVSREKKESFPLTVTSAQKNPTAFYLCASNARTAYNSPLHFGNGTRLTVT.

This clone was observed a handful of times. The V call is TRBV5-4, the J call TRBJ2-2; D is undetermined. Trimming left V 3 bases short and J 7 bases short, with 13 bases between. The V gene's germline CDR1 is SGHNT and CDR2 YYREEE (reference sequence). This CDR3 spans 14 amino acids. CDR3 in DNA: TGTGCCAGCAGCTCGCAGATGGATGGCGGGGAGCTGTTTTTT. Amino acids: CASSSQMDGGELFF.

The DNA for the CDR3 is TGTGCCAGCAGTGAGACGCAGGGAAAAGAGACCCAGTACTTC. Residues: CASSETQGKETQYF. This rearrangement joins TRBV2 to TRBJ2-5; a possible D gene is TRBD1 (5 bases). Trimming removed 3 bases at V and 3 bases at J, with 11 bases between. The CDR3 is 14 amino acids. Germline V lookup: CDR1 SNHLY, CDR2 FYNNEI.

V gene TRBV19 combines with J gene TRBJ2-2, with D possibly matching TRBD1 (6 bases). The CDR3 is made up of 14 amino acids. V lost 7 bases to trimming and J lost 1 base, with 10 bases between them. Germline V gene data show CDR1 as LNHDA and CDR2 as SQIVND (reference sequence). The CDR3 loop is CASNPTGNTGELFF. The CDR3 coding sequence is TGTGCCAGTAACCCGACAGGGAACACCGGGGAGCTGTTTTTT.

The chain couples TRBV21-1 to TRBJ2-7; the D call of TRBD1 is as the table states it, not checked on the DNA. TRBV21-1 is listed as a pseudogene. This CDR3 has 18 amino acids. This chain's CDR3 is CASNPPFVCGQGAYEQYF. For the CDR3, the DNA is TGTGCCAGCAACCCCCCGTTTGTCTGCGGACAGGGGGCCTACGAGCAGTACTTC.

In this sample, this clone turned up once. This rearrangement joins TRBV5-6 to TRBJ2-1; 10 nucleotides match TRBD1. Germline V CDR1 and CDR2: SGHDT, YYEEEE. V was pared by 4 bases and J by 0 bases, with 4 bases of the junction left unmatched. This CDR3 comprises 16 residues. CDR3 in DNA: TGTGCCAGCAGCCGACAGGGGGCGGCCTCCTACAATGAGCAGTTCTTC. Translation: CASSRQGAASYNEQFF.

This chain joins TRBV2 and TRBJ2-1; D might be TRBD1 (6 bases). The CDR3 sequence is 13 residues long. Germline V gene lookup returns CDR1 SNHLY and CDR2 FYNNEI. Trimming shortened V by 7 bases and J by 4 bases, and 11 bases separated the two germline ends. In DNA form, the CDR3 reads TGTGCCAGCACACTAGGACAGTACAATGAGCAGTTCTTC. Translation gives CASTLGQYNEQFF.

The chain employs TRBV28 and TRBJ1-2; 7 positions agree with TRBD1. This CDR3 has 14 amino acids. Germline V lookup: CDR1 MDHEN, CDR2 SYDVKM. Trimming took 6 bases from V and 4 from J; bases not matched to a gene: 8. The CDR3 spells CASSPGTEVYGYTF. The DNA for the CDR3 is TGTGCCAGCAGCCCCGGGACAGAAGTCTATGGCTACACCTTC.

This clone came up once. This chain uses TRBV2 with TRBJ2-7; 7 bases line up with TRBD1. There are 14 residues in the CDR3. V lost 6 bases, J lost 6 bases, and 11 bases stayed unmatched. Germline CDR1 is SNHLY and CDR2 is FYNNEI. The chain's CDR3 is CASSLQGPGGEQYF. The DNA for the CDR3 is TGTGCCAGCAGCCTACAGGGCCCAGGGGGCGAGCAGTACTTC.

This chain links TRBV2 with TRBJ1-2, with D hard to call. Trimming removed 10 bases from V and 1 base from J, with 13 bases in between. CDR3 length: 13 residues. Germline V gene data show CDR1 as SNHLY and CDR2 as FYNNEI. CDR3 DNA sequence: TGTGCCAACAGCGCCCCAAATAACTATGGCTACACCTTC. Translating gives CANSAPNNYGYTF.

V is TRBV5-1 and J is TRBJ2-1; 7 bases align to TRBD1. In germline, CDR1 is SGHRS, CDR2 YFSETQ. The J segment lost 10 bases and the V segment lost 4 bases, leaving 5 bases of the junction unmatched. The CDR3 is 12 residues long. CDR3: CASSQGDSEQFF. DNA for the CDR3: TGCGCCAGCAGCCAAGGGGACAGCGAGCAGTTCTTC.

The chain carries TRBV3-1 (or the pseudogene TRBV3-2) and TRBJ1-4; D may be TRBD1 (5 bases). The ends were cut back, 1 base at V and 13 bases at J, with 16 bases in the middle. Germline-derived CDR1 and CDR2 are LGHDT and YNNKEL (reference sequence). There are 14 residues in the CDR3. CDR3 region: CASSQGPVLGGLFF. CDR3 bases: TGTGCCAGCAGCCAAGGTCCGGTTCTCGGGGGACTGTTTTTT.

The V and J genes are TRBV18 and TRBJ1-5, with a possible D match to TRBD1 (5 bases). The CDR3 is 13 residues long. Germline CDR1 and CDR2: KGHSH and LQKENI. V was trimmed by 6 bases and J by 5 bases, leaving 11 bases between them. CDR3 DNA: TGTGCCAGCTCGCAGGGAAACGATCAGCCCCAGCATTTT. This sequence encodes CASSQGNDQPQHF.

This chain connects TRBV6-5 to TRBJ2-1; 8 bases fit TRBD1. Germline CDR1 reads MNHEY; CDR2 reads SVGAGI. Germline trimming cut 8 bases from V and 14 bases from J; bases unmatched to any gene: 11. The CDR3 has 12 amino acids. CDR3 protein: CASSGQGQGKFF. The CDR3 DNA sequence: TGTGCCAGCTCGGGTCAAGGACAGGGAAAGTTCTTC.

The CDR3 sequence is CASSNLPGLAGPNSNTGELFF. CDR3 in DNA: TGTGCCAGTAGTAACCTCCCGGGACTAGCGGGGCCCAATTCGAACACCGGGGAGCTGTTTTTT. The rearrangement links TRBV19 to TRBJ2-2, with 13 bases aligning to TRBD2. J lost 0 bases, V lost 4 bases, and 14 bases had no gene match. Per germline, CDR1 LNHDA and CDR2 SQIVND (reference sequence). This CDR3 spans 21 amino acids.

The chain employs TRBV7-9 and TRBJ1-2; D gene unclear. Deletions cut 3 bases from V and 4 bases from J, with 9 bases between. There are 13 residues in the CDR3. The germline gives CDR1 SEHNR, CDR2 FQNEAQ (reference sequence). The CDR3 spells CASSFQNSYGYTF. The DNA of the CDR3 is TGTGCCAGCAGCTTTCAAAACAGCTATGGCTACACCTTC.

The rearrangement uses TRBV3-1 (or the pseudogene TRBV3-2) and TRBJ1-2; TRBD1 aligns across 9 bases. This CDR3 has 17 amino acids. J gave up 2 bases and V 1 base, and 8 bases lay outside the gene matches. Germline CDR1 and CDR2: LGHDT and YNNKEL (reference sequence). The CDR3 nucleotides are TGTGCCAGCAGCCAAGGATCCCCGGGACAGGGAAACTATGGCTACACCTTC. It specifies CASSQGSPGQGNYGYTF.

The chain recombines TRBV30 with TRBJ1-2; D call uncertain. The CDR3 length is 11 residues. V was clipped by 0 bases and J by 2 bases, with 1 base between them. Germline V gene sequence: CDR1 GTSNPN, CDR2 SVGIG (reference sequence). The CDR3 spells CAWSVNYGYTF. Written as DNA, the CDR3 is TGTGCCTGGAGTGTAAACTATGGCTACACCTTC.

CDR3 nucleotide sequence: TGTGCCAGCAGGACCCAACATTACGAGCAGTACTTC. Residues: CASRTQHYEQYF. This sequence joins TRBV28 and TRBJ2-7, with D uncertain. V lost 6 bases, J lost 4 bases, and 10 bases lay in between. This CDR3 spans 12 amino acids. Per the germline V gene, CDR1 is MDHEN and CDR2 is SYDVKM.

The CDR3, as DNA: TGTGCCAGCAGCCAAGGACAGGGAGCTAATGAAAAACTGTTTTTT. Protein: CASSQGQGANEKLFF. This chain links TRBV14 with TRBJ1-4; 7 positions agree with TRBD1. The CDR3 sequence is 15 residues long. Trimming cost V 1 base and J 3 bases; bases outside gene matches: 2. CDR1 SGHDN and CDR2 FVKESK come from the germline V gene.